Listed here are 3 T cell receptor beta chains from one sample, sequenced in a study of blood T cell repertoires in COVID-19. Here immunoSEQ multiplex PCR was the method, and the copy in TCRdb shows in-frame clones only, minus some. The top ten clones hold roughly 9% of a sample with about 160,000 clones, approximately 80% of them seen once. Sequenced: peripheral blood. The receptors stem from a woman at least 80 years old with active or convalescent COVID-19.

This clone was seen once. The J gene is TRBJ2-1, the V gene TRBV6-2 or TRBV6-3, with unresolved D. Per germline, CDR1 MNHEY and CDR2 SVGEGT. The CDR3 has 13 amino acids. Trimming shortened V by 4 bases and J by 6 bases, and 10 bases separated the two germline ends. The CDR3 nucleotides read TGTGCCAGCAGTTCGTCTAGGTTCAATGAGCAGTTCTTC. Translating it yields CASSSSRFNEQFF.

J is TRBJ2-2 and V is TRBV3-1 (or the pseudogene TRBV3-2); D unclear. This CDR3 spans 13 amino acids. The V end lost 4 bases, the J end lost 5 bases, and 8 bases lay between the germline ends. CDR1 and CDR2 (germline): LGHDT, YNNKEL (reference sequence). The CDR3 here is CASSPTRTGELFF. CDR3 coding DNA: TGTGCCAGCAGCCCCACGAGGACCGGGGAGCTGTTTTTT.

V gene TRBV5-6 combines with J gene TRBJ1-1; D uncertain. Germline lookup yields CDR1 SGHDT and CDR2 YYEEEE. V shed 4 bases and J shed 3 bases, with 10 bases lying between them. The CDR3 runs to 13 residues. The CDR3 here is CASSLDTYTEAFF. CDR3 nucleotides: TGTGCCAGCAGCCTTGACACATACACTGAAGCTTTCTTT.